Presented here are 5 T cell receptor beta chains from one specimen sequenced in a study of blood T cell repertoires in COVID-19. Assay: immunoSEQ multiplex PCR; the TCRdb copy retains only in-frame clones and omits some. The data show roughly 150,000 clones, roughly nine tenths seen once. Sequenced: peripheral blood. These receptors all stem from a man aged 60 to 69 with acute or convalescent COVID-19.

This clone has more than one count but fewer than ten. The chain uses TRBV10-3 and TRBJ2-7; TRBD1 is a possible D gene (6 bases). This CDR3 spans 12 amino acids. The germline V and J ends were trimmed by 5 bases and 6 bases, with 11 bases remaining between them. Germline CDR1 and CDR2: ENHRY and SYGVKD. CDR3 DNA sequence: TGTGCCATCAGTCCCACAGGGCGCGAGCAGTACTTC. Translation gives CAISPTGREQYF.

This chain connects TRBV19 to TRBJ1-4; 8 bases agree with TRBD1. There are 15 residues in the CDR3. Losses at the gene ends were 3 bases for V and 7 bases for J; bases not matched to a gene: 7. Per germline, CDR1 LNHDA and CDR2 SQIVND (reference sequence). CDR3 residues: CASSILRRGREKLFF. The CDR3 DNA reads TGTGCCAGTAGTATTTTGCGCAGGGGGCGTGAAAAACTGTTTTTT.

The chain carries TRBV7-2 and TRBJ2-1; weak D call: TRBD2 (6 bases). This CDR3 has 16 residues. Trimming removed 4 bases at V and 0 bases at J, with 13 bases between. The germline CDR1 and CDR2 sequences are SGHTA and FQGNSA. CDR3 nucleotides: TGTGCCAGCAGCTCACTAGCACCTAGCTCCTACAATGAGCAGTTCTTC. This codes for CASSSLAPSSYNEQFF.

The rearrangement joins TRBV5-1 to TRBJ1-1, with a possible D match to TRBD1 (5 bases). The CDR3 consists of 11 residues. CDR1 and CDR2 from the germline V gene are SGHRS and YFSETQ. Trimming removed 5 bases at V and 5 bases at J, with 7 bases between. This CDR3 is CASRGVTEAFF. CDR3 nucleotides: TGCGCCAGCAGAGGGGTAACTGAAGCTTTCTTT.

This clone was seen once. The chain uses TRBV1 and TRBJ1-1; the tabulated D call, TRBD1, remains unverified against the DNA. TRBV1 counts as a pseudogene. This CDR3 is 23 amino acids long. The CDR3 DNA reads TGCACCAGCAGCCAAGATCCCCACCGGAACAGGGGGCTGTGGGTAGTACCGAACACTGAAGCTTTCTTT. It specifies CTSSQDPHRNRGLWVVPNTEAFF.